This T cell receptor (beta chain) was found in a study of Ad26.COV2.S vaccination and SARS-CoV-2 variants. Study-level points and caveats: Spike-specific TCR breadth was greater after Ad26.COV2.S than placebo.

As to this clone: No antigen is known for it.

TCRdb's table, derived via immunoSEQ multiplex PCR, lists solely in-frame clones and lacks some. This table has 440,000 or so clones, roughly nine tenths appearing once. Germline V gene lookup returns CDR1 SEHNR and CDR2 FQNEAQ (reference sequence). CDR3 length equals 16 residues. V lost 6 bases and J lost 1; bases outside the gene matches: 8. Treatment specified: over 15 received Ad26.COV2.S at low or high dose, single or two shots; roughly 5 received placebo; per-sample allocation not given. Sampling happened 63 days after the first vaccine or placebo injection. In Boston, an adult donor aged 18-55 years took part.

The source material was peripheral blood, sampled in a trial of Ad26.COV2.S vaccine versus placebo. The receptor was derived from a person between 18 and 65 years old who received the Ad26.COV2.S COVID-19 vaccine or a placebo. V is TRBV7-9 and J is TRBJ2-7; 11 nucleotides align to TRBD2. The chain's CDR3 is CASRPGLAELSYEQYF. CDR3 nucleotides: TGTGCCAGCAGACCGGGACTAGCGGAACTATCCTACGAGCAGTACTTC. The full variable domain, completed using reference TRBV7-9 and TRBJ2-7, is DTGVSQNPRHKITKRGQNVTFRCDPISEHNRLYWYRQTLGQGPEFLTYFQNEAQLEKSRLLSDRFSAERPKGSFSTLEIQRTEQGDSAMYLCASRPGLAELSYEQYFGPGTRLTVT.